Following are 22 T cell receptor beta chains from one sample sequenced in a study of cytomegalovirus exposure and HLA in healthy donors. Only in-frame clones appear in the TCRdb table, and some are missing; sequencing was by immunoSEQ multiplex PCR. The sample records about 130,000 clones, 89% being singletons. Sequenced material: PBMCs. These receptors were taken from a woman under 30 in good health and CMV-seropositive.

This CDR3 reads CASSFTGQETQYF. CDR3 DNA sequence: TGCGCCAGCAGCTTCACAGGTCAAGAGACCCAGTACTTC. This chain uses TRBV5-1 with TRBJ2-5; D perhaps matches TRBD1 (5 bases). Germline lookup yields CDR1 SGHRS and CDR2 YFSETQ. V was pared by 2 bases and J by 2 bases, with 7 bases between. The CDR3 length is 13 residues.

V usage is TRBV7-6 and J usage is TRBJ2-1; 9 nucleotides agree with TRBD2. V lost 1 base and J lost 4; bases outside the gene matches: 2. Germline V lookup: CDR1 SGHVS, CDR2 FNYEAQ. The CDR3 contains 15 residues. The CDR3 is CASSLGLAGYNEQFF. CDR3 nucleotides: TGTGCCAGCAGCTTAGGCCTAGCGGGGTACAATGAGCAGTTCTTC. The full variable domain, rest sourced from reference TRBV7-6 and TRBJ2-1, is GAGVSQSPRYKVTKRGQDVALRCDPISGHVSLYWYRQALGQGPEFLTYFNYEAQQDKSGLPNDRFSAERPEGSISTLTIQRTEQRDSAMYRCASSLGLAGYNEQFFGPGTRLTVL.

Details on this clone: Other DNA sequences within the sample encode an identical CDR3. The chain joins TRBV12-2 to TRBJ2-7; the tabulated D call, TRBD1, remains unverified against the DNA. TRBV12-2 is recorded as a pseudogene. The CDR3 has 15 amino acids. The CDR3 is CASRLAPRQGHEQYF. DNA for the CDR3: TGTGCAAGTCGCTTAGCGCCTCGGCAGGGTCACGAGCAGTACTTC.

J is TRBJ2-5 and V is TRBV27, with TRBD2 matching over 7 bases. Looked up from germline, CDR1 is MNHEY and CDR2 is SMNVEV (reference sequence). V lost 6 bases, J lost 2 bases, and 15 bases stayed unmatched. This CDR3 comprises 17 residues. CDR3 DNA: TGTGCCAGCAGCCCCAGGTGGGGAGGGGAGTGGCAAGAGACCCAGTACTTC. Translated: CASSPRWGGEWQETQYF.

This clone was recorded only once. The rearrangement joins TRBV27 to TRBJ2-1; the match to TRBD2 covers 9 bases. Germline V gene data show CDR1 as MNHEY and CDR2 as SMNVEV (reference sequence). With V trimmed by 4 bases and J by 3 bases, 4 bases remained unmatched. This CDR3 has 15 residues. Here the CDR3 reads CASSWIAGVYNEQFF. CDR3 sequence (DNA): TGTGCCAGCAGTTGGATAGCGGGGGTCTACAATGAGCAGTTCTTC.

The chain links TRBV21-1 to TRBJ2-7; TRBD1, the D gene given by the table, was not confirmed from the DNA. TRBV21-1 has pseudogene status. This CDR3 is 17 amino acids long. Written as DNA, the CDR3 is TGTGCCAGCAGCAAAGAATCTGGGGACAGGGACTCCTACGAGCAGTACTTC. It is translated as CASSKESGDRDSYEQYF.

V is TRBV14 and J is TRBJ2-2, with D unclear. Germline V lookup: CDR1 SGHDN, CDR2 FVKESK. CDR3 length: 15 amino acids. Trimming removed 2 bases from V and 4 bases from J, with 11 bases in between. CDR3: CASSQISSPTGELFF. The CDR3 coding sequence is TGTGCCAGCAGCCAAATCTCCTCTCCCACCGGGGAGCTGTTTTTT.

This sequence joins TRBV6-5 and TRBJ1-3; D unresolved. Per the germline V gene, CDR1 is MNHEY and CDR2 is SVGAGI. The CDR3 consists of 15 residues. Trimming took 5 bases from V and 4 from J, leaving 15 bases between them. CDR3 region: CASSPSVGGGNTIYF. In nucleotides, the CDR3 is TGTGCCAGCAGTCCCTCCGTGGGAGGCGGAAACACCATATATTTT.

The V gene is TRBV6-1, the J gene TRBJ2-2; D might be TRBD2 (6 bases). This CDR3 has 15 residues. The V end lost 7 bases, the J end lost 5 bases, and 17 bases lay between the germline ends. Germline CDR1 is MNHNS and CDR2 is SASEGT. The CDR3 loop reads CASNAKTSRTGELFF. The CDR3 DNA is TGTGCCAGCAATGCTAAGACTAGTAGGACCGGGGAGCTGTTTTTT.

The rearrangement links TRBV9 to TRBJ2-5; 7 bases align to TRBD2. CDR3 length: 16 amino acids. Trimming cost V 2 bases and J 2 bases; bases outside gene matches: 9. The germline V gene has CDR1 SGDLS and CDR2 YYNGEE. CDR3 nucleotides: TGTGCCAGCAGCGTTCAAACGGGGGAGGGGCAAGAGACCCAGTACTTC. Its translation is CASSVQTGEGQETQYF.

This chain links TRBV19 with TRBJ2-7, with 8 positions matching TRBD2. The germline V gene encodes CDR1 LNHDA and CDR2 SQIVND (reference sequence). V lost 6 bases and J lost 1; bases outside the gene matches: 8. CDR3 length: 15 amino acids. CDR3 bases: TGTGCCAGTAGCCACGGACTAGCCAGGTCCTACGAGCAGTACTTC. Its translation is CASSHGLARSYEQYF.

The V call is TRBV29-1, the J call TRBJ1-2; D may be TRBD1 (5 bases). From germline, CDR1 is SQVTM and CDR2 ANQGSEA. V lost 3 bases and J 0 bases, leaving 8 bases between the germline ends. This CDR3 is 13 amino acids long. CDR3 in amino acids: CSVEGGPNYGYTF. The CDR3 DNA sequence: TGCAGCGTTGAGGGGGGACCTAACTATGGCTACACCTTC.

The V and J genes are TRBV27 and TRBJ1-2; TRBD1 aligns across 12 bases. Germline-derived CDR1 and CDR2 are MNHEY and SMNVEV (reference sequence). With V trimmed by 3 bases and J by 8 bases, 1 base remained unmatched. The length of the CDR3 is 13 residues. The CDR3 protein is CASSFGTGGGYTF. The CDR3 nucleotides read TGTGCCAGCAGTTTCGGGACAGGGGGCGGCTACACCTTC.

The rearrangement links TRBV2 to TRBJ1-2; D uncertain. V was cut by 4 bases and J by 2 bases, with 14 bases left in between. Germline CDR1 reads SNHLY; CDR2 reads FYNNEI. The CDR3 contains 15 residues. The CDR3: CASSAGAEPNYGYTF. CDR3 DNA: TGTGCCAGCAGTGCCGGTGCGGAACCCAACTATGGCTACACCTTC.

The V gene is TRBV14, the J gene TRBJ2-5, with a weak D call TRBD1 (6 bases). This CDR3 is 15 amino acids long. V shed 4 bases and J shed 2 bases, with 14 bases lying between them. CDR1 and CDR2 (germline): SGHDN, FVKESK. The CDR3 DNA reads TGTGCCAGCAGCCGGAGGACAGATTATCAAGAGACCCAGTACTTC. Amino acids: CASSRRTDYQETQYF.

This clone has more than one count but fewer than ten. The chain has TRBV19 and TRBJ1-2, with D possibly matching TRBD1 (6 bases). Trimming stripped 7 bases from V and 2 bases from J, with 20 bases between. Germline V gene data show CDR1 as LNHDA and CDR2 as SQIVND (reference sequence). The CDR3 contains 16 residues. CDR3 DNA: TGTGCCAGTACGTCAATCCCCGGACAGATCAACTATGGCTACACCTTC. Protein sequence: CASTSIPGQINYGYTF.

The rearrangement joins TRBV28 to TRBJ2-3; 10 bases fit TRBD1. CDR3 size: 17 residues. CDR1 and CDR2 from the germline V gene are MDHEN and SYDVKM. The trim removed 5 bases at V and 2 bases at J, leaving 10 bases unmatched. The CDR3 loop is CASSESRTGGLTDTQYF. The CDR3 bases are TGTGCCAGCAGTGAGAGTAGGACAGGGGGACTCACAGATACGCAGTATTTT.

V usage is TRBV5-4 and J usage is TRBJ2-5; 10 bases agree with TRBD1. Germline CDR1 reads SGHNT; CDR2 reads YYREEE (reference sequence). This CDR3 comprises 16 residues. The V gene end was trimmed by 4 bases and the J gene end by 7 bases; junction bases not matched to a gene: 13. CDR3 protein: CASSHTGTGAVRTQYF. DNA of the CDR3: TGTGCCAGCAGCCACACGGGGACAGGGGCGGTGAGGACCCAGTACTTC.

The CDR3 bases are TGTGCCAGCAGTCTAGGGACAGCTTTACACTATGGCTACACCTTC. Amino acids: CASSLGTALHYGYTF. This chain links TRBV27 with TRBJ1-2; TRBD1 matches 7 bases. The germline CDR1 and CDR2 sequences are MNHEY and SMNVEV (reference sequence). V dropped 5 bases and J dropped 3; count of bases not matched to a gene: 9. The CDR3 contains 15 residues.

This clone was detected only once. The rearrangement uses TRBV5-8 and TRBJ2-1, with a weak D call TRBD1 (5 bases). V was shortened by 2 bases and J by 5 bases, with 17 bases between the two germline ends. The CDR3 sequence is 16 residues long. From germline, CDR1 is SGHTS and CDR2 YDEGEE. This chain's CDR3 is CASSFERDRFNNEQFF. The CDR3 DNA reads TGTGCCAGCAGCTTTGAGAGAGACAGATTTAACAATGAGCAGTTCTTC.

On this clone itself: Other DNA sequences from this sample encode an identical CDR3 as well. V and J are TRBV28 and TRBJ2-1; 8 positions agree with TRBD1. V shed 3 bases and J 4 bases; nucleotides not matched to a gene: 2. Germline lookup yields CDR1 MDHEN and CDR2 SYDVKM. This CDR3 contains 14 residues. The chain's CDR3 is CASSLGDRYNEQFF. The CDR3 DNA reads as TGTGCCAGCAGTTTGGGGGACAGGTACAATGAGCAGTTCTTC.

The DNA for the CDR3 is TGTGCCAGCAGTAACGACCGGGACAGAGCGTCATGGGAGCTGTTTTTT. This translates into CASSNDRDRASWELFF. The chain couples TRBV7-6 to TRBJ2-2, with TRBD1 identical over 7 bases. Trimming at V came to 6 bases and at J to 9 bases, leaving 16 bases not matched to a gene. CDR1 is SGHVS, CDR2 FNYEAQ, per germline. The CDR3 covers 16 residues.